The T cell receptor (beta chain) under discussion was sequenced for a study of shared clonotypes between healthy human individuals. Study-wide points: The four-donor shared clonotypes exceeded non-shared clonotypes in generation probability, with non-shared ones scoring lower. The naive CD4 repertoires of a handful of donors were compared, and about 5% of clonotypes were shared. Exclusively blood specimens were collected; tissue repertoires likely differ.

Remarks on this clone: Antigen unknown.

Sequenced by immunoSEQ multiplex PCR; TCRdb stores in-frame clones only, minus some. This sample has roughly 320,000 clones; roughly 84% occur once, and the top ten carry roughly 15%. CD8 memory pooled CD45RO+ cells and CCR7-negative CD45RA+ TemRA cells. The CDR3 sequence is 16 residues long. Trimming at V came to 1 base and at J to 8 bases, leaving 7 bases not matched to a gene. CDR1 is SNHLY and CDR2 is FYNNEI in the germline V gene. The receptor comes from a young man in good health. This chain joins TRBV2 and TRBJ1-6; 8 nucleotides match TRBD1. Sequenced material: memory CD8+ T cells sorted from blood. As for subset: CD45RO+ cells pooled with CCR7-negative TemRA cells. The CDR3 DNA is TGTGCCAGCAGTGAAGTCAACAGGGGGAGAGATTCACCCCTCCACTTT. It encodes CASSEVNRGRDSPLHF.